This T cell receptor (beta chain) came from a study of T-cell reconstitution after alpha-beta-depleted transplantation in children. This clonotype came up many times. Preparing the TCRbeta library involved the use of unique molecular identifiers. TCRdb used MiXCR to reprocess the PCR reads, holding one entry per CDR3 protein. This table holds roughly 20,000 distinct CDR3 sequences, roughly a tenth found once. This CDR3 region has 15 residues. Germline V lookup: CDR1 DFQATT, CDR2 SNEGSKA (reference sequence). V lost 0 bases to trimming and J lost 1 base; unmatched junction nucleotides: 6. V usage is TRBV20-1 and J usage is TRBJ2-7, with 7 positions matching TRBD2. The sequencing here drew on PBMCs from the stem cell graft donor, taken from the stem cell graft. The clonotype comes from a human donor who donated a stem cell graft to a child with chronic granulomatous disease. CDR3: CSARDQGGSSYEQYF. The CDR3 DNA reads TGCAGTGCTAGAGATCAGGGCGGGAGTTCCTACGAGCAGTACTTC.